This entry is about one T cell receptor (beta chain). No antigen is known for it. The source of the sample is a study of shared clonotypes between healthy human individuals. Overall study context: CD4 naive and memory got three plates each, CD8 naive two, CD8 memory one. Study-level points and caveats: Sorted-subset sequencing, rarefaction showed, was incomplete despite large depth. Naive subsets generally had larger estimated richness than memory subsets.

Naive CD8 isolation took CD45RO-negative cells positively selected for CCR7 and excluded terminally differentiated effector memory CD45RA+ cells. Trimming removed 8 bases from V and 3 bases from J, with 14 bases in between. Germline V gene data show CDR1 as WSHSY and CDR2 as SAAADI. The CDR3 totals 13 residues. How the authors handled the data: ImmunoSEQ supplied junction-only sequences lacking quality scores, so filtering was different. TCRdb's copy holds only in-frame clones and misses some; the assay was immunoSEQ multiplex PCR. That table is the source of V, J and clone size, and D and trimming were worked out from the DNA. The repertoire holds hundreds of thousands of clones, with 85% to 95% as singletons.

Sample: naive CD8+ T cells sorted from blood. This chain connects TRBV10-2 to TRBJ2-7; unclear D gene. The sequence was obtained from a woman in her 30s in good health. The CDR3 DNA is TGCGCCAGCTCATCCGTAGTGAACTACGAGCAGTACTTC. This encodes CASSSVVNYEQYF.